The sequence of this T cell receptor beta chain was determined in a study of HIV-infected patients and healthy controls. By sample share, this clonotype is medium-sized. cDNA was made from around 0.45 ug RNA using alpha and beta constant primers. Separate chain-specific third strand synthesis with multiplexing indices produced the alpha and beta libraries. A single primer pair per chain amplified all rearrangements, with per-molecule barcodes. TCRdb passed the 5' RACE reads through MiXCR, listing each CDR3 protein once. The table includes around 7,500 distinct CDR3 sequences, less than 8.5% detected once. V was clipped by 4 bases and J by 4 bases, with 13 bases between them. Per germline, CDR1 MNHEY and CDR2 SVGAGI. CDR3 length: 14 amino acids. No cell fractionation was done, so the repertoire covers all unsorted peripheral blood T cells.

The chain employs TRBV6-5 and TRBJ1-1; a possible D gene is TRBD1 (5 bases). This receptor was taken from an adult with HIV infection. The specimen comprised blood, sampled before antiretroviral therapy. The CDR3 spells CASSSGDASTEAFF. The DNA for the CDR3 is TGTGCCAGCAGTTCGGGGGACGCCAGCACTGAAGCTTTCTTT.